The source of this TCR beta chain is a study of T cells in tumors and immune-related adverse events. Assay: immunoSEQ multiplex PCR; the TCRdb copy retains only in-frame clones and omits some. The table includes about 11,000 clones, less than 95% detected once. Per germline, CDR1 SGHRS and CDR2 YFSETQ. V lost 2 bases and J lost 0, with 9 bases in between. The CDR3 is 14 residues long. This material consisted of lymph node tissue, taken from a patient treated with anti-PD-1 therapy. The chain employs TRBV5-1 and TRBJ2-7, with a possible D match to TRBD1 (6 bases). This clonotype was obtained from a female donor with metastatic renal cell carcinoma. CDR3 sequence reads: CASSLQGRSYEQYF. The CDR3 nucleotides read TGCGCCAGCAGCTTACAGGGTCGCTCCTACGAGCAGTACTTC. The entire variable domain, with the rest obtained from reference TRBV5-1 and TRBJ2-7, is as follows: KAGVTQTPRYLIKTRGQQVTLSCSPISGHRSVSWYQQTPGQGLQFLFEYFSETQRNKGNFPGRFSGRQFSNSRSEMNVSTLELGDSALYLCASSLQGRSYEQYFGPGTRLTVT.